Described below is a single T cell receptor beta chain sequence and its context. The data derive from a study of blood T cell repertoires in COVID-19. The overall study: T cells, B-cell-depleted T cells, or PBMCs provided the cDNA or gDNA that served as material.

Authors' data handling: For nucleated cells, counts were estimated from reference gene primer amplification. Sequencing was performed with immunoSEQ multiplex PCR; in TCRdb, only in-frame clones are kept and a portion is missing. That table gives V, J and clone size, and the DNA gave D and trimming. This table has around 300,000 clones, 90% appearing once. Germline assignment: CDR1 SGHNT and CDR2 YENEEA. The CDR3 is 13 amino acids. V was clipped by 3 bases and J by 4 bases; unmatched bases: 3. Material: PBMCs or T cells enriched from blood (not recorded which). This TCR was sampled from a woman between 18 and 30 years old with acute COVID-19. The chain links TRBV11-3 to TRBJ2-7, with 7 bases lining up with TRBD1. The CDR3 DNA reads as TGTGCCAGCAGCTTTTTACAGGGGTACGAGCAGTACTTC. This encodes CASSFLQGYEQYF.